The next 8 T cell receptor beta chains were all read from a single sample in a study of neurological immune-mediated disorders. In TCRdb, the 5' RACE reads were re-called with MiXCR into one record per CDR3 protein. There are around 76,000 distinct CDR3 sequences in the sample; about a tenth occur only once, and approximately 9.5% lies in the top ten. As for time point: longitudinal time-point 1 (baseline). The sequencing sample was made of PBMCs. The receptors stem from a man aged 25-45 years in good health.

This clonotype came up many times. J is TRBJ2-3 and V is TRBV25-1, with 9 nucleotides matching TRBD1. In germline, CDR1 is MGHDK, CDR2 SYGVNS. The CDR3 loop spans 17 amino acids. V lost 4 bases and J lost 4; bases outside the gene matches: 12. The CDR3 here is CASSARPGQGRADTQYF. The DNA for the CDR3 is TGTGCCAGCAGTGCCCGACCGGGACAGGGAAGGGCAGATACGCAGTATTTT.

In its sample, this clonotype was seen many times. Written as DNA, the CDR3 is TGTGCCGGGTTACAGACTAGCGGGAGTTCTACGCAGTATTTT. Its translation: CAGLQTSGSSTQYF. The chain employs TRBV7-9 and TRBJ2-3; 12 bases map to TRBD2. Trimming cost V 11 bases and J 8 bases; bases outside gene matches: 11. Germline CDR1 reads SEHNR; CDR2 reads FQNEAQ (reference sequence). The length of the CDR3 is 14 residues.

The J gene is TRBJ2-2, the V gene TRBV20-1; D remains ambiguous. With 5 bases removed from V and 7 bases from J, the gap between germline ends came to 20 bases. This CDR3 region has 15 residues. CDR1 is DFQATT, CDR2 SNEGSKA, per germline (reference sequence). Here the CDR3 reads CSAPTADLTGGELFF. In DNA form, the CDR3 reads TGCAGTGCTCCGACCGCGGACCTAACTGGCGGGGAGCTGTTTTTT.

This chain links TRBV20-1 with TRBJ2-5; D may be TRBD1 or TRBD2 (6 bases each). This CDR3 has 13 residues. Germline V gene lookup returns CDR1 DFQATT and CDR2 SNEGSKA (reference sequence). With 7 bases removed from V and 0 bases from J, the gap between germline ends came to 12 bases. The CDR3 DNA follows: TGCAGTGTCGGAGGGGGAAACCAAGAGACCCAGTACTTC. It codes for CSVGGGNQETQYF.

This clonotype was seen at least ten times. The rearrangement joins TRBV27 to TRBJ1-5; D call uncertain. This CDR3 is built from 15 residues. The germline gives CDR1 MNHEY, CDR2 SMNVEV (reference sequence). Between the trimmed V and J ends, which lost 1 base and 3 bases, there was a span of 10 bases. This CDR3 reads CASSLLGNANQPQHF. CDR3 nucleotides: TGTGCCAGCAGTTTATTAGGGAATGCCAATCAGCCCCAGCATTTT.

Ten or more counts support this clonotype. The chain carries TRBV4-1 and TRBJ2-7; 8 bases agree with TRBD1. Germline CDR1 and CDR2: MGHRA and YSYEKL. This CDR3 comprises 15 residues. The V and J ends lost 4 bases and 3 bases, in that order; junction bases with no gene match: 8. The CDR3: CASSPGRQGHYEQYF. CDR3 sequence (DNA): TGCGCCAGCAGCCCAGGCCGACAGGGGCACTACGAGCAGTACTTC.

Comments on this clonotype: A much larger clone differs by one base, so this may be a read error. The V call is TRBV11-1, the J call TRBJ2-3; D tentatively reads TRBD1 or TRBD2 (5 bases each). Trimming removed 8 bases from V and 2 bases from J, with 14 bases in between. The CDR3 has 14 amino acids. CDR1 and CDR2 (germline): SGHAT, FQDESV (reference sequence). The CDR3 sequence: CASASEGITDTQYF. The CDR3 nucleotides read TGTGCCAGCGCTTCTGAGGGGATCACAGATACGCAGTATTTT. Using reference TRBV11-1 and TRBJ2-3 for the parts outside the CDR3, the full variable domain is EAEVAQSPRYKITEKSQAVAFWCDPISGHATLYWYRQILGQGPELLVQFQDESVVDDSQLPKDRFSAERLKGVDSTLKIQPAELGDSAMYLCASASEGITDTQYFGPGTRLTVL.

This clonotype was seen at least ten times. This chain connects TRBV7-3 to TRBJ1-3; D unclear. V shed 2 bases and J shed 0 bases, with 14 bases lying between them. CDR3 length equals 17 residues. In germline, CDR1 is SGHTA, CDR2 FQGTGA. The CDR3 protein is CASSLSPAASSGNTIYF. The CDR3 nucleotides are TGTGCCAGCAGCTTATCCCCGGCAGCGAGCTCTGGAAACACCATATATTTT.